This T cell receptor (beta chain) was found in a study of tumor and adjacent non-tumor tissue in lung cancer. A modified ARM-PCR protocol with three rounds of nested PCR amplified TCRbeta. MiXCR, applied by TCRdb to the multiplex PCR reads, yields one record per CDR3 protein. The data hold approximately 100,000 distinct CDR3 sequences, with approximately 82% observed a single time. RNA was extracted from bulk tissue without any cell sorting. CDR1 and CDR2 from the germline V gene are SGHNT and YENEEA. The CDR3 has 13 amino acids. A note on this clonotype: At one of its ends the junction is not consistent with the germline gene, which may arise from a read error.

The receptor comes from a woman aged 55-69 years with non-small cell lung cancer. The chain is built from TRBV11-3 and TRBJ2-3; D is uncertain. The sequenced material came from lung tumor tissue. The CDR3 here is CVSRKNQCDTQYF. For the CDR3, the DNA is TGTGTCAGCAGAAAGAACCAATGTGATACGCAGTATTTT.